A selection of T cell receptor beta chains follows, all from one sample in a study of T cells in Graves' hyperthyroidism and ophthalmopathy. TCRdb fed the multiplex PCR reads into MiXCR, producing one record per CDR3 protein. The data hold under 200,000 distinct CDR3 sequences, with 9.4% observed a single time. The sequenced material came from blood. Receptors originate from a woman between 18 and 30 years old with Graves' hyperthyroidism that later progressed to Graves' ophthalmopathy. The CDR3 runs from the conserved cysteine through the conserved F or W. Fields, in order: D gene, J gene, V gene, clone size, CDR3 DNA, CDR3 protein. D genes are given only for firm matches. Rows give clone size only sometimes, using once, few, many, or a class for an expanded clone.

D gene: -
J gene: TRBJ1-1
V gene: TRBV11-2
clone size: -
CDR3 DNA: TGTGCCAGCAGCGCCCTAATCGGGGGGGGCGAAAAAGCTGAAGCTTTCTTT
CDR3 protein: CASSALIGGGEKAEAFF

D gene: -
J gene: TRBJ1-5
V gene: TRBV7-8
clone size: many
CDR3 DNA: TGTGCCAGCAGCTTAGGGGGCGCGGTAACAGGTAATCAGCCCCAGCATTTT
CDR3 protein: CASSLGGAVTGNQPQHF

D gene: -
J gene: TRBJ2-1
V gene: TRBV6-1
clone size: -
CDR3 DNA: TGTGCCAGCGAACTTCAGGGCGGCCCCTACAATGAGCAGTTCTTC
CDR3 protein: CASELQGGPYNEQFF

D gene: TRBD2
J gene: TRBJ2-1
V gene: TRBV7-7
clone size: few
CDR3 DNA: TGTGCTAGCAGCTCCCGGCCCCTGACTAGCGGGGGCCACTACAATGAGCAGTTCTTC
CDR3 protein: CASSSRPLTSGGHYNEQFF

D gene: TRBD1
J gene: TRBJ2-7
V gene: TRBV14
clone size: many
CDR3 DNA: TGTGCCAGCAGCGTAACAGGGGGCGGAATGAACGAGCAGTACTTC
CDR3 protein: CASSVTGGGMNEQYF

D gene: -
J gene: TRBJ2-3
V gene: TRBV28
clone size: many
CDR3 DNA: TGTGCCAGCACGGAGAGGGACACGTACACAGATACGCAGTATTTT
CDR3 protein: CASTERDTYTDTQYF

D gene: -
J gene: TRBJ1-1
V gene: TRBV4-1
clone size: many
CDR3 DNA: TGCGCCAGCAGCCAAGGACTACAGGGCGTGTACACTGAAGCTTTCTTT
CDR3 protein: CASSQGLQGVYTEAFF

D gene: -
J gene: TRBJ2-1
V gene: TRBV19
clone size: many
CDR3 DNA: TGTGCCAGTAGTAGAAGGACAGAAGCCTACAATGAGCAGTTCTTC
CDR3 protein: CASSRRTEAYNEQFF

D gene: -
J gene: TRBJ2-1
V gene: TRBV7-2
clone size: many
CDR3 DNA: TGTGCCAGCAGCTTAGGCGCGGTCAAGGGGAATGAGCAGTTCTTC
CDR3 protein: CASSLGAVKGNEQFF

D gene: -
J gene: TRBJ1-5
V gene: TRBV10-2
clone size: many
CDR3 DNA: TGCGCCAGCAGTAACGGGCGATATAGCAATCAGCCCCAGCATTTT
CDR3 protein: CASSNGRYSNQPQHF

D gene: -
J gene: TRBJ2-5
V gene: TRBV27
clone size: many
CDR3 DNA: TGTGCCAGCAAATCAAGGGAGACCCAGTACTTC
CDR3 protein: CASKSRETQYF

D gene: TRBD1
J gene: TRBJ2-4
V gene: TRBV28
clone size: -
CDR3 DNA: TGTGCCAGCAGTTTAACAGGGGCTCCCAAAAACATTCAGTACTTC
CDR3 protein: CASSLTGAPKNIQYF

D gene: TRBD1
J gene: TRBJ1-5
V gene: TRBV7-9
clone size: -
CDR3 DNA: TGTGCCAGCAGCTTAAATTCAGGGGGTCAGGATCAGCCCCAGCATTTT
CDR3 protein: CASSLNSGGQDQPQHF

D gene: TRBD1
J gene: TRBJ2-5
V gene: TRBV19
clone size: many
CDR3 DNA: TGTGCCAGTAGTTACAGGGGAGAAGAGACCCAGTACTTC
CDR3 protein: CASSYRGEETQYF

D gene: TRBD2
J gene: TRBJ2-1
V gene: TRBV10-2
clone size: few
CDR3 DNA: TGCGCCAGCAGTACGTTTAGCGGGGGGATGACCTACAATGAGCAGTTCTTC
CDR3 protein: CASSTFSGGMTYNEQFF

D gene: -
J gene: TRBJ1-2
V gene: TRBV27
clone size: many
CDR3 DNA: TGTGCCAGCAGTTTATCGGCAGGGGTCTATGGCTACACCTTC
CDR3 protein: CASSLSAGVYGYTF

D gene: TRBD2
J gene: TRBJ2-2
V gene: TRBV7-2
clone size: once
CDR3 DNA: TGTGCCAGCAACAAACTACCGGGAGGACCGACTACGGAGCTGTTTTTT
CDR3 protein: CASNKLPGGPTTELFF

D gene: -
J gene: TRBJ1-2
V gene: TRBV5-6
clone size: -
CDR3 DNA: TGTGCCGGGGGGGAACAGGGCAACTTTTATGGCTACACCTTC
CDR3 protein: CAGGEQGNFYGYTF

D gene: TRBD1
J gene: TRBJ2-1
V gene: TRBV3-1
clone size: many
CDR3 DNA: TGTGCCAGCAGCCAAGGACAGGGCGCCTACAATGAGCAGTTCTTC
CDR3 protein: CASSQGQGAYNEQFF

D gene: TRBD1
J gene: TRBJ1-2
V gene: TRBV14
clone size: few
CDR3 DNA: TGTGCCAGCAGCCTACCCGGGACAGTTCTTCGAGGCTACACCTTC
CDR3 protein: CASSLPGTVLRGYTF

D gene: -
J gene: TRBJ1-1
V gene: TRBV30
clone size: many
CDR3 DNA: TGTGCCTGGAACCCCGGGACGATGAACACTGAAGCTTTCTTT
CDR3 protein: CAWNPGTMNTEAFF

D gene: -
J gene: TRBJ1-6
V gene: TRBV4-1
clone size: -
CDR3 DNA: TGCGCCAGCAGCCAAGTAAGCCAAAATTCACCCCTCCACTTT
CDR3 protein: CASSQVSQNSPLHF

D gene: -
J gene: TRBJ2-1
V gene: TRBV19
clone size: many
CDR3 DNA: TGTGCCAGCAAAAAGGACAGTGGGCCTTGGAATGAGCAGTTCTTC
CDR3 protein: CASKKDSGPWNEQFF

D gene: -
J gene: TRBJ2-2
V gene: TRBV20-1
clone size: many
CDR3 DNA: TGCAGTGCTAGCACTAGCTTGGGTATCGGGGAGCTGTTTTTT
CDR3 protein: CSASTSLGIGELFF

D gene: TRBD2
J gene: TRBJ2-1
V gene: TRBV19
clone size: few
CDR3 DNA: TGTGCCAGTAATGGAGCGGGAGGGTTCAATGAGCAGTTCTTC
CDR3 protein: CASNGAGGFNEQFF

D gene: -
J gene: TRBJ1-2
V gene: TRBV5-1
clone size: many
CDR3 DNA: TGCGCCAGCAGCTTGGTGCGGGGGGACTATGGCTACACCTTC
CDR3 protein: CASSLVRGDYGYTF

D gene: TRBD2
J gene: TRBJ2-5
V gene: TRBV2
clone size: many
CDR3 DNA: TGTGCCAGCAGGGGGACTAGCGGGACAAACCAAGAGACCCAGTACTTC
CDR3 protein: CASRGTSGTNQETQYF

D gene: -
J gene: TRBJ2-6
V gene: TRBV20-1
clone size: -
CDR3 DNA: TGCAGTGCGAGTAACAGGGACTCCCTCCACTCTGGGGCCAACGTCCTGACTTTC
CDR3 protein: CSASNRDSLHSGANVLTF

D gene: TRBD2
J gene: TRBJ2-5
V gene: TRBV7-3
clone size: few
CDR3 DNA: TGTGCCAGCAGCTTAAACGGGGGGGGGGAAGAGACCCAGTACTTC
CDR3 protein: CASSLNGGGEETQYF

D gene: -
J gene: TRBJ2-6
V gene: TRBV2
clone size: many
CDR3 DNA: TGTGCCAGCAGTACCTCTGGGGCCAACGTCCTGACTTTC
CDR3 protein: CASSTSGANVLTF

D gene: -
J gene: TRBJ1-5
V gene: TRBV20-1
clone size: many
CDR3 DNA: TGCAGTGCTAGAGATTTTAGGGGGGGCGGGCAGCCCCAGCATTTT
CDR3 protein: CSARDFRGGGQPQHF

D gene: -
J gene: TRBJ1-2
V gene: TRBV5-4
clone size: few
CDR3 DNA: TGTGCCAGCAGCTTGGACAGAGCCTATGGCTACACCTTC
CDR3 protein: CASSLDRAYGYTF

D gene: -
J gene: TRBJ1-2
V gene: TRBV25-1
clone size: many
CDR3 DNA: TGTGCCAGCAGTGATCGGGGGTCATATGGCTACACCTTC
CDR3 protein: CASSDRGSYGYTF

D gene: TRBD2
J gene: TRBJ2-1
V gene: TRBV24-1
clone size: many
CDR3 DNA: TGTGCCACCAGTGGGACTAGCGGGAGCTCCTACAATGAGCAGTTCTTC
CDR3 protein: CATSGTSGSSYNEQFF

D gene: -
J gene: TRBJ2-7
V gene: TRBV20-1
clone size: many
CDR3 DNA: TGCAGTGCTAGAGTAGGGCCCTCCTACGAGCAGTACTTC
CDR3 protein: CSARVGPSYEQYF

D gene: TRBD2
J gene: TRBJ2-3
V gene: TRBV19
clone size: once
CDR3 DNA: TGTGCCAGTAGTATAGTTGGGACTAGCGGGGGCACAGATACGCAGTATTTT
CDR3 protein: CASSIVGTSGGTDTQYF

D gene: -
J gene: TRBJ1-3
V gene: TRBV27
clone size: many
CDR3 DNA: TGTGCCAGCAGCCCCTCCGGGGGGGGGCACTCTGGAAACACCATATATTTT
CDR3 protein: CASSPSGGGHSGNTIYF

D gene: -
J gene: TRBJ2-7
V gene: TRBV6-6
clone size: many
CDR3 DNA: TGTGCCAGCAGTTACGTCCGATATGGATACGAGCAGTACTTC
CDR3 protein: CASSYVRYGYEQYF

D gene: TRBD1
J gene: TRBJ1-6
V gene: TRBV12-3/TRBV12-4
clone size: many
CDR3 DNA: TGTGCCAGCAGTAGGGACAGGGCGGATTCACCCCTCCACTTT
CDR3 protein: CASSRDRADSPLHF

D gene: TRBD1
J gene: TRBJ2-5
V gene: TRBV5-4
clone size: few
CDR3 DNA: TGTGCCAGCAGCAAAACAACAGGGGGAGGTGAGACCCAGTACTTC
CDR3 protein: CASSKTTGGGETQYF

D gene: -
J gene: TRBJ1-5
V gene: TRBV9
clone size: many
CDR3 DNA: TGTGCCAGCAGCGTTGGACAGAATCAGCCCCAGCATTTT
CDR3 protein: CASSVGQNQPQHF

D gene: -
J gene: TRBJ2-3
V gene: TRBV9
clone size: many
CDR3 DNA: TGTGCCAGCAGCGTCGGGGAGGGCACAGATACGCAGTATTTT
CDR3 protein: CASSVGEGTDTQYF

D gene: TRBD1
J gene: TRBJ1-1
V gene: TRBV29-1
clone size: few
CDR3 DNA: TGCAGCGTCCACTGGACAGGGTTTGACACTGAAGCTTTCTTT
CDR3 protein: CSVHWTGFDTEAFF

D gene: TRBD2
J gene: TRBJ2-7
V gene: TRBV9
clone size: few
CDR3 DNA: TGTGCCAGCAGCGTATCGGCTAGCGGAAGGAGCTCCTACGAGCAGTACTTC
CDR3 protein: CASSVSASGRSSYEQYF